This TCR beta chain was identified during a study of blood T cell repertoires in COVID-19. Study-level information: Samples representing acute and convalescent COVID-19 were sourced from the United States, Italy and Spain.

Sequencing used immunoSEQ multiplex PCR; TCRdb keeps in-frame clones, though not all of them. The data show around 95,000 clones, roughly 80% seen once. CDR1 is LGHNA, CDR2 YSLEER, per germline. V dropped 2 bases and J dropped 0; count of bases not matched to a gene: 7. This CDR3 is built from 18 residues. The V call is TRBV4-3, the J call TRBJ2-2, with TRBD1 identical over 9 bases. This receptor was identified in a man aged 70 or older with active or convalescent COVID-19. The sample was peripheral blood. DNA for the CDR3: TGCGCCAGCAGCCAATTTAGGGGGACAGGGACGAACACCGGGGAGCTGTTTTTT. Its protein product is CASSQFRGTGTNTGELFF.